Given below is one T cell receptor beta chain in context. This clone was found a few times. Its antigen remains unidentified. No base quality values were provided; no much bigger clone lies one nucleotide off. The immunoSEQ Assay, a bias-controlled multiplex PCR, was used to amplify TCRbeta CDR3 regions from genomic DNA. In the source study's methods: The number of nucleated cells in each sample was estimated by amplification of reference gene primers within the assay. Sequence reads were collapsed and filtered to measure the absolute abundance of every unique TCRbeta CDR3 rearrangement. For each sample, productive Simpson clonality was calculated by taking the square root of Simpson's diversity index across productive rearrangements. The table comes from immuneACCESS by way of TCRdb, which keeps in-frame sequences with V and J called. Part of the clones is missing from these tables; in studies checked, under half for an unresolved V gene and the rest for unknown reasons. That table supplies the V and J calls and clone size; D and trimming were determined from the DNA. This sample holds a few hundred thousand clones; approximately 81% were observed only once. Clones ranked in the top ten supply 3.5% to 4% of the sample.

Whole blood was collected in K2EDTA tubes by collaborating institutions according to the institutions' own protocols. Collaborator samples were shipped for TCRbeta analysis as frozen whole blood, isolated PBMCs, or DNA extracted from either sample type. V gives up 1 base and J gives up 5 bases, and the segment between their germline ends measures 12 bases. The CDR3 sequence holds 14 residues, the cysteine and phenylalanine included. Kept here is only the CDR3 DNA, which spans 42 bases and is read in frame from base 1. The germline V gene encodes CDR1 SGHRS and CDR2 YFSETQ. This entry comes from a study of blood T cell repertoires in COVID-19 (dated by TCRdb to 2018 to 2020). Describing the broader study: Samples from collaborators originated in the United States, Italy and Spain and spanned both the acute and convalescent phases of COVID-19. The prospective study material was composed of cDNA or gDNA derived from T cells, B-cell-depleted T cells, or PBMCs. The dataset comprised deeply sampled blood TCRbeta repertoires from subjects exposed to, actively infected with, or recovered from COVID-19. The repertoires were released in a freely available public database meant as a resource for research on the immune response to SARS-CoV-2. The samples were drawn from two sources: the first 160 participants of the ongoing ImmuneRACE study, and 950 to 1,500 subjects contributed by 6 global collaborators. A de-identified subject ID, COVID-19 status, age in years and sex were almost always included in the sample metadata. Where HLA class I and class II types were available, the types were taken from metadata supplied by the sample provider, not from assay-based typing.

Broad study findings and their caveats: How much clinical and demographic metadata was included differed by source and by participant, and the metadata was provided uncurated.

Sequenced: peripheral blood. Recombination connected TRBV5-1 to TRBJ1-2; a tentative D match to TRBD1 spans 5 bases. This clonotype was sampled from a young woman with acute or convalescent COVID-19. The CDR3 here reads CASSLLQGAYGYTF. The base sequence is TGCGCCAGCAGCTTGTTGCAGGGCGCATATGGCTACACCTTC.